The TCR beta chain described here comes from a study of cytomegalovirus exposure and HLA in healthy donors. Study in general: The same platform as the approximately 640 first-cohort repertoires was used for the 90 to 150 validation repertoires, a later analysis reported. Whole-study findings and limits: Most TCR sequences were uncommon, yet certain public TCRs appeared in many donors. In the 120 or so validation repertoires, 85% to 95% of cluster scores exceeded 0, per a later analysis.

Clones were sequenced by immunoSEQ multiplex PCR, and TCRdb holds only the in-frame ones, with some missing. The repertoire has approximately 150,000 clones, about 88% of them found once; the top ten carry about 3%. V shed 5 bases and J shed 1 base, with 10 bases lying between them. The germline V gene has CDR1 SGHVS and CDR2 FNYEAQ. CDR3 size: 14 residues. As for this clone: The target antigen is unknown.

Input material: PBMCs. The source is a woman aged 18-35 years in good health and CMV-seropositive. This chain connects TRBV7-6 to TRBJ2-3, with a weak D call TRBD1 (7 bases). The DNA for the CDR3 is TGTGCCAGCAGCCAGGGGGGCGGCACAGATACGCAGTATTTT. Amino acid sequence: CASSQGGGTDTQYF.